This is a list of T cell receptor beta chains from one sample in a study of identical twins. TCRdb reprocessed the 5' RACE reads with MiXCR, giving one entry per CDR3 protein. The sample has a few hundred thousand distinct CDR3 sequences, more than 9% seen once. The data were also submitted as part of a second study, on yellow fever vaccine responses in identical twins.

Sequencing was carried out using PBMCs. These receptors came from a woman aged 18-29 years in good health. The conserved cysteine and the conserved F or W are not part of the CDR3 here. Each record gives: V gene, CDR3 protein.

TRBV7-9 ASSLWSGEGTEAF
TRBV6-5 ASSYSHRGLAGELF
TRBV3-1 ASSQSAMDSPLH
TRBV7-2 ASSLLREGLLGEQF
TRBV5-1 ASSSASGAPDTQY
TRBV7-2 ASSGGQGSYNEQF
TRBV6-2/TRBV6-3 ASSPDRVPLGELF
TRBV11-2 ASSLPKKGRASTDTQY
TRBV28 ASFLFGGSNTEAF
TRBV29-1 SVSDYGYT
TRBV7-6 ASSLAPWAGVNQPQH
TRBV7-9 ASSRTEHNTYEQY
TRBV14 ASSPGYPGRSKYNEQF
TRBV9 ASSVGLEVSYNEQF
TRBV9 ASSVADGRPHEQY
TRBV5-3 ASGRGGSGIFYEQY
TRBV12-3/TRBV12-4 ASRTSGRGGEQY
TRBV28 ASASRGHRDTQY
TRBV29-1 SVEDFPSYEQY
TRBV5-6 ASSLASGGSTF
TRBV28 ASSSPGTPYSYEQY
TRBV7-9 ASSSGRSIAGELF
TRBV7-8 ASSLDRAHQETQY
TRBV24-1 ATSDLSADGNEQF
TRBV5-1 ASSPQPSGTSGSEQF
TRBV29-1 SVSSVLQGSGEQY
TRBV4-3 ASSQDRWRDSYNEQF
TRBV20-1 SARKLNEQY
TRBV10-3 AISDSAGKMIYAEAF
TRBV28 ASSLQRGAYEQY
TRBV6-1 ASSESDSYYGYT
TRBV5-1 ASSPGLAGGRNEQF
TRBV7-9 ASSLVGVQMNTEAF
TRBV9 ASSGGQGNYEQY
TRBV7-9 ASSSAPRDEQF
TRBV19 ASRGGGSNQPQH
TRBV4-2 ASSTQQSGDPYEQY
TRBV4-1 ASSRGTGNTYEQY
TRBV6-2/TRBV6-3 ASSWGQAGGYT
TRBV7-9 ASTILAAYNEQF
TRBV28 ASSLGTNYEQY
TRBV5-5 SSSSPLANEQF
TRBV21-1 ASCPSGTYEQY
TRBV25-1 ASSEWKDDIQY
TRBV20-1 SARDVTSGGVEEQY
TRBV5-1 ASSLRLVSDEQY
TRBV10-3 AISESRSQTSTDTQY
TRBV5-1 ASSMDSTYEQY
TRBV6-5 ASSYSQWLRDEQY
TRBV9 ASSVGTSPKVNEQF
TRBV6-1 ASRSGTGGISSYNEQF
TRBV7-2 ASSAEVLASGELF